This TCR beta chain derives from a study of vaccination and CD4 T cells after COVID-19. About the study: Convalescent donors totaled six males and four females, including two who were Hispanic. As a positive control, some control cultures were given a CEFX pool, while others were given an HIV-1 Nef pool or no peptide. Broader study findings: Vaccine-specific clones in convalescent patients were spike mono-reactive in 304 of 307 cases.

An Oncomine TCR Beta short-read assay was used to sequence the DNA from cultured CD4+ T cells. MiXCR was run by TCRdb on the PCR reads, yielding one entry per CDR3 protein. The profile shows about 18,000 distinct CDR3 sequences, 35% to 45% of them singletons. As to this clonotype: As yet, its antigen is unknown.

The CDR3 runs 16 residues. After removal of 5 bases from V and 1 base from J, the junction contained 3 bases not matched to a gene. Looked up from germline, CDR1 is SGHRS and CDR2 is YFSETQ. Documented treatment: roughly 10-day PBMC culture with coronavirus spike peptide pools or control peptides (ViraFEST assay). Antigen-specific T cell expansion with peptide pools preceded TCR sequencing in the ViraFEST approach. This clonotype was obtained from a human donor who had recovered from COVID-19. Sequences were obtained from CD4+ T cells from blood, cultured in vitro. V gene TRBV5-1 combines with J gene TRBJ1-6, with 10 bases aligning to TRBD1. The CDR3 is CASRRQGASYNSPLHF. The CDR3 DNA reads as TGCGCCAGCAGAAGACAGGGGGCATCCTATAATTCACCCCTCCACTTT.